One sample yielded the 5 T cell receptor beta chains listed below, sequenced in a study of T cell clonality in common variable immunodeficiency. Study conclusions and caveats: Fewer deletions and N-nucleotide insertions were reportedly seen in common variable immunodeficiency TCR beta sequences.

Profiling relied on immunoSEQ multiplex PCR, and the TCRdb table lists in-frame clones only, not all of them. The repertoire consists of about 5,300 clones, none detected only once. Their recognized antigens are unknown. Input material: peripheral blood mononuclear cells. Source of these receptors: a human donor with common variable immunodeficiency.

Points on this clone: The CDR3 extends 3 residues past the end of the read, so its final part is completed from the germline J gene. This chain uses TRBV19 with TRBJ1-4, with 7 bases lining up with TRBD1. From germline, CDR1 is LNHDA and CDR2 SQIVND (reference sequence). V gave up 5 bases and J gave up 7 bases; unmatched junction bases: 7. The CDR3 runs to 14 residues. The CDR3 sequence: CASSVTGVTEKLFF. Partial CDR3 DNA: TGTGCCAGTAGTGTTACAGGGGTTACTGAAAAA.

This clone is termed medium-sized. From the germline J gene comes the end of the CDR3, since the read stops 3 residues before it. The J gene is TRBJ2-7, the V gene TRBV7-9; perhaps TRBD2 as D (6 bases). Germline V CDR1 and CDR2: SEHNR, FQNEAQ (reference sequence). The ends were cut back, 11 bases at V and 4 bases at J, with 21 bases in the middle. The CDR3 covers 14 residues. The CDR3 sequence is CAGSPEGLNYEQYF. CDR3 DNA, as far as it was read: TGTGCCGGTTCGCCGGAGGGGCTTAATTACGAG.

This clone was found a few times. The read ends 3 residues shy of where the CDR3 ends; the end is completed using the germline J gene. This chain uses TRBV7-9 with TRBJ2-1, with 7 positions matching TRBD2. CDR3 length: 14 amino acids. From germline, CDR1 is SEHNR and CDR2 FQNEAQ (reference sequence). The V gene end was trimmed by 6 bases and the J gene end by 6 bases; junction bases not matched to a gene: 8. CDR3 bases read: TGTGCCAGCAGGGGGGGGTCTTCGGGCAATGAG. The encoded protein is CASRGGSSGNE. The complete CDR3 reads CASRGGSSGNEQFF.

This clone was seen more than once but under ten times. Read coverage stops 3 residues before the CDR3 terminus; the germline J gene supplies the remainder. The chain links TRBV2 to TRBJ2-1, with 9 bases that match TRBD1. After removal of 2 bases from V and 7 bases from J, the junction contained 9 bases not matched to a gene. CDR1 is SNHLY, CDR2 FYNNEI, per germline. The CDR3 runs 16 residues. Partial CDR3 DNA: TGTGCCAGCAGTGAAAATTGGGGGACAGGGACGAATGAG. Translating it yields CASSENWGTGTNE. The full CDR3 protein is CASSENWGTGTNEQFF.

This clone turned up a few times. The sequenced part of the CDR3 DNA is TGCGCCAGCAGCTTCGGGACACTAAACACTGAA. Amino acid sequence: CASSFGTLNTE. The whole CDR3 sequence reads CASSFGTLNTEAFF. The chain recombines TRBV5-1 with TRBJ1-1, with D possibly being TRBD1 (6 bases). The CDR3 is cut off 3 residues early in the read; its end comes from the germline J gene. CDR3 length equals 14 residues. V was shortened by 2 bases and J by 2 bases, with 10 bases between the two germline ends. Germline lookup yields CDR1 SGHRS and CDR2 YFSETQ.